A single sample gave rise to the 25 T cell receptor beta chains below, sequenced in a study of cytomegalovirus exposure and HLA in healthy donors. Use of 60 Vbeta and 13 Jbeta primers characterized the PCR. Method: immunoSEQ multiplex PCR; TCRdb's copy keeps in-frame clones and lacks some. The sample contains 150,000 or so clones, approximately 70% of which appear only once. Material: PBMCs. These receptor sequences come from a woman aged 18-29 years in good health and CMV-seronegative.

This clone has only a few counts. This CDR3 reads CASRRTVPEGYGYTF. CDR3 DNA: TGTGCCAGCAGGCGAACGGTTCCGGAGGGCTATGGCTACACCTTC. J is TRBJ1-2 and V is TRBV28; D not resolved. CDR3 length: 15 residues. V was cut by 6 bases and J by 4 bases, with 18 bases left in between. The germline CDR1 and CDR2 sequences are MDHEN and SYDVKM.

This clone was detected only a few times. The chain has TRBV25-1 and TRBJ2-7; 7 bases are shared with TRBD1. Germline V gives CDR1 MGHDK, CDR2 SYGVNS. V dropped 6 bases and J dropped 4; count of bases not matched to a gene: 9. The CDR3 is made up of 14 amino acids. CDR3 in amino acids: CASRAGGGRYEQYV. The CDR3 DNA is TGTGCCAGCAGGGCAGGGGGTGGTAGATACGAGCAGTACGTC.

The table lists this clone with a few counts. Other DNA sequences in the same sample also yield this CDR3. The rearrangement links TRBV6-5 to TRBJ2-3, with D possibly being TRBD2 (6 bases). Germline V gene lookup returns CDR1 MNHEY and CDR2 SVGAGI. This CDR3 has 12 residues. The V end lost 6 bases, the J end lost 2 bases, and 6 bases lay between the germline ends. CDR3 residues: CASRDYTDTQYF. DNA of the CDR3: TGTGCCAGCAGGGACTACACAGATACGCAGTATTTT.

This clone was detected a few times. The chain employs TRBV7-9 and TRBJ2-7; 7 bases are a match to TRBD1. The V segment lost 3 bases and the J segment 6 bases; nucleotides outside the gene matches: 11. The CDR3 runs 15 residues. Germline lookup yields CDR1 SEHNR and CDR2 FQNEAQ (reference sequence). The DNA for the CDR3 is TGTGCCAGCAGCTTGAGACAGGGTGAAGGATTCGAGCAGTACTTC. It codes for CASSLRQGEGFEQYF.

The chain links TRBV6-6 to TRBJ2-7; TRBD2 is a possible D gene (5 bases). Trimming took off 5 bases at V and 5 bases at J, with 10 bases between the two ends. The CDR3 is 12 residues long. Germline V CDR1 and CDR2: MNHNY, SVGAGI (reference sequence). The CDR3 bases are TGTGCCAGCAGTCACGGGGTTAACGAGCAGTACTTC. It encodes CASSHGVNEQYF.

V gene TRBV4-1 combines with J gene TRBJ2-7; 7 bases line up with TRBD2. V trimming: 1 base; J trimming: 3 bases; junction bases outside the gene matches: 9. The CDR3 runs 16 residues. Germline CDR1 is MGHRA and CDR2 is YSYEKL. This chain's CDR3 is CASSQVVTSAGYEQYF. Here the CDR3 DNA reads TGCGCCAGCAGCCAAGTAGTTACTAGCGCTGGCTACGAGCAGTACTTC.

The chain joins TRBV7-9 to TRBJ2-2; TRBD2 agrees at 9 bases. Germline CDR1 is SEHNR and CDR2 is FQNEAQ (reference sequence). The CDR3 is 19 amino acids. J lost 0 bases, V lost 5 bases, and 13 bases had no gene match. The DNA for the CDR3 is TGTGCCAGCAGCCCCCGTCCCGGGACTAGCCGAACGAACACCGGGGAGCTGTTTTTT. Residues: CASSPRPGTSRTNTGELFF.

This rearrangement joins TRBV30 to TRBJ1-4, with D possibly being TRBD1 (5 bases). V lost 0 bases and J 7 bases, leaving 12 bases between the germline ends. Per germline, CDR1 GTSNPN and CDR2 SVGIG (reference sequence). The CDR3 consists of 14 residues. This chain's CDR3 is CAWSVGGLSEKLFF. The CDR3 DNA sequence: TGTGCCTGGAGTGTCGGGGGTCTAAGTGAAAAACTGTTTTTT.

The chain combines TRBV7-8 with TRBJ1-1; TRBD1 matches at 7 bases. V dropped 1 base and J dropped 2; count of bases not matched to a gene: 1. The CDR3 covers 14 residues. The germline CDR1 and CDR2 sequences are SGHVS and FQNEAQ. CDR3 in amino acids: CASSLGTGNTEAFF. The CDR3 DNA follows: TGTGCCAGCAGCTTAGGGACAGGTAACACTGAAGCTTTCTTT.

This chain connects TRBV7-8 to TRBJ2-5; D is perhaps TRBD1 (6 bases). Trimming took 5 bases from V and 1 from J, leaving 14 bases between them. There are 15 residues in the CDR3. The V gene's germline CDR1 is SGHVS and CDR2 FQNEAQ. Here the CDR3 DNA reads TGTGCCAGCAGCCGCGAATCACAGGGCCAAGAGACCCAGTACTTC. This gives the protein CASSRESQGQETQYF.

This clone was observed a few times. CDR3 amino acids: CASSEQGNQPQHF. CDR3 bases: TGTGCCAGCTCAGAACAGGGAAATCAGCCCCAGCATTTT. The chain combines TRBV18 with TRBJ1-5, with D possibly being TRBD1 (6 bases). The CDR3 is 13 amino acids. Germline CDR1 reads KGHSH; CDR2 reads LQKENI. V was cut by 5 bases and J by 4 bases, with 9 bases left in between.

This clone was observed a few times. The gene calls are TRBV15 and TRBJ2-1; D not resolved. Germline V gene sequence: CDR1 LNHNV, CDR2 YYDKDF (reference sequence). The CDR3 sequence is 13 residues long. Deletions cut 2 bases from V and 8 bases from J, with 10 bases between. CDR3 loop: CATSRTALDEQFF. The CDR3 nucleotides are TGTGCCACCAGCAGAACAGCTTTAGATGAGCAGTTCTTC.

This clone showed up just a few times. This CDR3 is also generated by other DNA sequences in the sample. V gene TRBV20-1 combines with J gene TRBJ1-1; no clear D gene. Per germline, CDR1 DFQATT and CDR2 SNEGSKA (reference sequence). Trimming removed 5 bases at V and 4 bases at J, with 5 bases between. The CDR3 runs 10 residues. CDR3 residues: CSARGTEAFF. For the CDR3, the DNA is TGCAGTGCTCGGGGCACTGAAGCTTTCTTT.

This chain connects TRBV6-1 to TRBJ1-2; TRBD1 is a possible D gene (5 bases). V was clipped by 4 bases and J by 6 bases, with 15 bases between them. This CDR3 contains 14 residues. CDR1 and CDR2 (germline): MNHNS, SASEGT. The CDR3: CASSGLGGYNGYTF. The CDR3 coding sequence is TGTGCCAGCAGTGGTTTGGGGGGGTATAATGGCTACACCTTC.

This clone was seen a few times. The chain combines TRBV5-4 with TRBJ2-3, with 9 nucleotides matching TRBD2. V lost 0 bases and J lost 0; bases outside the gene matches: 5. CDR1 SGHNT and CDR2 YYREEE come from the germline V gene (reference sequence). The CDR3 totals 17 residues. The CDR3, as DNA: TGTGCCAGCAGCTTGGTGGCGGGGGGGGGCAGCACAGATACGCAGTATTTT. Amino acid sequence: CASSLVAGGGSTDTQYF.

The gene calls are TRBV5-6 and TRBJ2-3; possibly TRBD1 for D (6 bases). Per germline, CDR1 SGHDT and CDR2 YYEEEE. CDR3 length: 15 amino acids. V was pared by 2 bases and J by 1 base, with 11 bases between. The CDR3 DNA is TGTGCCAGCAGCTTTCCCACAGGGCGCACAGATACGCAGTATTTT. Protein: CASSFPTGRTDTQYF.

The CDR3 loop is CASSTDTGILNYGYTF. The DNA of the CDR3 is TGTGCCAGCAGCACCGACACCGGGATCCTTAACTATGGCTACACCTTC. This chain links TRBV5-6 with TRBJ1-2; no reliable D call. The ends were cut back, 4 bases at V and 1 base at J, with 17 bases in the middle. The CDR3 is 16 amino acids. CDR1 and CDR2 (germline): SGHDT, YYEEEE.

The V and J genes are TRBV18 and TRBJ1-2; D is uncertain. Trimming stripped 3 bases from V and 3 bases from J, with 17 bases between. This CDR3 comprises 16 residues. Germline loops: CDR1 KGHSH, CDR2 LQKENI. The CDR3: CASSPSQIGRHYGYTF. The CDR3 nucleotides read TGTGCCAGCTCACCGTCCCAAATCGGCAGGCACTATGGCTACACCTTC.

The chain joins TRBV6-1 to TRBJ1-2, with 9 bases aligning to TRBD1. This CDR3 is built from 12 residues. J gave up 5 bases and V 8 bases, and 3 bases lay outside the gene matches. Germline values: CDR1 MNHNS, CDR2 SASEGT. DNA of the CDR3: TGTGCCAGCGGGGACAGGGCTTATGGCTACACCTTC. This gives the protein CASGDRAYGYTF.

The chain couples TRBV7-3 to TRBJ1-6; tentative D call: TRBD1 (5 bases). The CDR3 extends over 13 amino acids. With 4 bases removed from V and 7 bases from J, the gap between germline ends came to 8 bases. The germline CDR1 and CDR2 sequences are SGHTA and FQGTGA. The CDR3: CASSSGLNSPLHF. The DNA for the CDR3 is TGTGCCAGCAGCTCGGGACTGAATTCACCCCTCCACTTT.

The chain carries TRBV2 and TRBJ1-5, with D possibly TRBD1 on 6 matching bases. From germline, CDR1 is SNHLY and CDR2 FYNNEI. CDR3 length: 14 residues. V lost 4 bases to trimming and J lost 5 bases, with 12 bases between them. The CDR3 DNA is TGTGCCAGCAGTGGGGGGGGCGCCGATCAGCCCCAGCATTTT. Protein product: CASSGGGADQPQHF.

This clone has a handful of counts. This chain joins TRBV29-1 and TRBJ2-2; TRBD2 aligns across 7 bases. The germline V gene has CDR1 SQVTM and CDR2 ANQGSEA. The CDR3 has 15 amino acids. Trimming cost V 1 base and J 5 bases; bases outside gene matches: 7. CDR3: CSVEVTGTTTGELFF. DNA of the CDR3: TGCAGCGTTGAAGTTACCGGGACTACTACCGGGGAGCTGTTTTTT.

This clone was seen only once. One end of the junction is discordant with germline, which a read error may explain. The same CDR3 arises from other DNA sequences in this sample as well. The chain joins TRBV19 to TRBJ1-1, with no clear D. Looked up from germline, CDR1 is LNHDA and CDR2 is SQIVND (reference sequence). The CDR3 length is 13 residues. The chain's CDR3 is CASSLTVNTEAFF. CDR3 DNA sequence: TGTGCCAGTAGTTTAACAGTGAACACTGAGGCTTTCTTT.

The CDR3 bases are TGTGCCAGCAGCTTAAGGAGGGGGCGGAACACCGGGGAGCTGTTTTTT. This codes for CASSLRRGRNTGELFF. The chain has TRBV7-2 and TRBJ2-2, with D possibly TRBD1 on 7 matching bases. V shed 2 bases and J shed 1 base, with 11 bases lying between them. CDR3 length: 16 amino acids. CDR1 is SGHTA and CDR2 is FQGNSA in the germline V gene. The full variable domain, in which reference TRBV7-2 and TRBJ2-2 provide the parts outside the CDR3, is GAGVSQSPSNKVTEKGKDVELRCDPISGHTALYWYRQSLGQGLEFLIYFQGNSAPDKSGLPSDRFSAERTGGSVSTLTIQRTQQEDSAVYLCASSLRRGRNTGELFFGEGSRLTVL.

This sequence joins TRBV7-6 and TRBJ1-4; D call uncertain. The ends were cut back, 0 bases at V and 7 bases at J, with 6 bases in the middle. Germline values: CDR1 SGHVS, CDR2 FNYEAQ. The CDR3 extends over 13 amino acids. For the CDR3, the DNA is TGTGCCAGCAGCTTAGCGCGAGGTGAAAAACTGTTTTTT. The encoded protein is CASSLARGEKLFF.